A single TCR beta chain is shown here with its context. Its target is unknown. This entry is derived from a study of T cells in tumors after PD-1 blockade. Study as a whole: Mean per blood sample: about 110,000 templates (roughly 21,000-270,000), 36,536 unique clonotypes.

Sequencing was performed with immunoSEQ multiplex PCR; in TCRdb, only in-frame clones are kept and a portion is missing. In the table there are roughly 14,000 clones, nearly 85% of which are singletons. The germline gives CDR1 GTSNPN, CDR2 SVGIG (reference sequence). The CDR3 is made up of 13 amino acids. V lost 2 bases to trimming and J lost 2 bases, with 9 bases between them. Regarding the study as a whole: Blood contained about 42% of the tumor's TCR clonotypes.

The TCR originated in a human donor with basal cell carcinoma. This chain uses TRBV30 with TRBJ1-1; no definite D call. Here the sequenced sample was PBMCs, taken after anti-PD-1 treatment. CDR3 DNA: TGTGCCTGGAGTCGCAGAGCCAACACTGAAGCTTTCTTT. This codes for CAWSRRANTEAFF. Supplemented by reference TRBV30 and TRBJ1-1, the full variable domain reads SQTIHQWPATLVQPVGSPLSLECTVEGTSNPNLYWYRQAAGRGLQLLFYSVGIGQISSEVPQNLSASRPQDRQFILSSKKLLLSDSGFYLCAWSRRANTEAFFGQGTRLTVV.